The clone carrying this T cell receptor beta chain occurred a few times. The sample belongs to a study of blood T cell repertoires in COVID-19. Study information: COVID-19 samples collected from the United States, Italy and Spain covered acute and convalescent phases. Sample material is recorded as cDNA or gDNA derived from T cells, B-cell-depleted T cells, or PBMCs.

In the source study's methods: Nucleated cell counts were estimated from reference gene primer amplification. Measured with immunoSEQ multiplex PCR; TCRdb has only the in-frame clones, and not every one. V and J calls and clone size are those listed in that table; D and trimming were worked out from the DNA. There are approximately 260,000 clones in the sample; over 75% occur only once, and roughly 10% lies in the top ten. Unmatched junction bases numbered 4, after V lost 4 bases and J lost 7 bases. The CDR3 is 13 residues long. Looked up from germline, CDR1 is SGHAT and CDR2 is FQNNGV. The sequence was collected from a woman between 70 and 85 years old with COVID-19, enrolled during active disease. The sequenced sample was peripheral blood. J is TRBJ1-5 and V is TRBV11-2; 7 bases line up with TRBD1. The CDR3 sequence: CASSWTGRQPQHF. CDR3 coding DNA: TGTGCCAGCAGCTGGACAGGTCGGCAGCCCCAGCATTTT.